This record covers a single TCR beta chain. Its antigen remains unknown. The data belong to a study of OX40 agonist ivuxolimab in advanced cancers. Study as a whole: Patients assigned to dose escalation were diagnosed with hepatocellular carcinoma, melanoma, renal cell or head and neck cancer. Study-wide points: Fewer expanded clones were found on average in CD4+ than in CD8+ T cells.

Sequencing was performed with immunoSEQ multiplex PCR; in TCRdb, only in-frame clones are kept and a portion is missing. Among roughly 75,000 clones listed, about four fifths were seen once. In germline, CDR1 is LNHDA, CDR2 SQIVND (reference sequence). The V gene lost 1 base and the J gene lost 1 base, with 2 bases spanning the gap. This CDR3 comprises 13 residues. At cycle 4 day 1, cycle 7 day 1, and baseline, blood was sampled. This sequence joins TRBV19 and TRBJ2-1; D is ambiguous. This TCR derives from an adult with an advanced solid tumor such as melanoma, head and neck, liver or kidney cancer. The sample was CD4+ or CD8+ T cells sorted from blood, taken in a trial of the OX40 agonist ivuxolimab. In DNA form, the CDR3 reads TGTGCCAGTAGTATAGCTTCCTACAATGAGCAGTTCTTC. It is translated as CASSIASYNEQFF.